This T cell receptor beta chain derives from a study of HIV-infected children after antiretroviral therapy interruption. Overall study context: For the interruption arm, samples span week 0 through about 3 years after study end.

Germline assignment: CDR1 LGHNT and CDR2 FRNRAP. The CDR3 is 17 residues long. V dropped 6 bases and J dropped 6 bases, with 24 bases sitting between them. The TCR library was built from RNA with a 3' RACE protocol and unique molecular identifiers. From the 3' RACE reads, TCRdb called clonotypes with MiXCR, one entry per CDR3 protein. This table holds some 15,000 distinct CDR3 sequences, nearly 3.5% found once. The sample's treatment: PENTA 11 planned treatment interruption arm or continuous ART arm. The specimen was CD45RA+ CD4+ T cells from PBMCs, collected from a donor given antiretroviral therapy, either interrupted or continuous. Regarding subset: naive CD4+ CD45RA+ CD45RO- T cells. The rearrangement joins TRBV12-5 to TRBJ1-5; the D gene is possibly TRBD1 (6 bases). The TCR was taken from a child aged 2-17 years with HIV. In nucleotides, the CDR3 is TGTGCTAGTGGCCCTTCAACAGGGCAAGTAGGCGGTCAGCCCCAGCATTTT. It codes for CASGPSTGQVGGQPQHF.